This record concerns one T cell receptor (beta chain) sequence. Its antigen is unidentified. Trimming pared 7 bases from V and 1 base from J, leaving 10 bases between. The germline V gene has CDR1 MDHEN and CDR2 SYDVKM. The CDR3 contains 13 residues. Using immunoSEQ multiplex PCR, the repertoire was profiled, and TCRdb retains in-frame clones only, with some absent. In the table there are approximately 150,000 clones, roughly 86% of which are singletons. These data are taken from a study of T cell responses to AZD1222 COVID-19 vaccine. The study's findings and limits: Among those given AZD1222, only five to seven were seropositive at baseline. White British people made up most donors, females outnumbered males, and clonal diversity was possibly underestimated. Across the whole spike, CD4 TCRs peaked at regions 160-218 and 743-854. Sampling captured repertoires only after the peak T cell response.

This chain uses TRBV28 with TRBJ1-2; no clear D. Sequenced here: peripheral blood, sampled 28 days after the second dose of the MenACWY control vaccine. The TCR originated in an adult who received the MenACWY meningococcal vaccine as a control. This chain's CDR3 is CASTITNNYGYTF. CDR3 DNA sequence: TGTGCCAGCACCATAACGAATAACTATGGCTACACCTTC.